The rows below give T cell receptor beta chains drawn from one sample of a study of T cell responses to AZD1222 COVID-19 vaccine. This table comes from immunoSEQ multiplex PCR, and its TCRdb copy is limited to in-frame clones, with some not included. The sample has approximately 150,000 clones, roughly 92% seen once. The sequencing used peripheral blood, collected on day 0 of AZD1222 vaccination. The receptors here all came from an adult in good health. CDR3s include the opening cysteine and the closing phenylalanine or tryptophan. Each record gives: J gene, D gene, V gene, clone size, CDR3 protein, CDR3 DNA. A D gene is named only where the DNA matches it firmly. Rows give clone size only sometimes, using once, few, many, or a class for an expanded clone.

>TRBJ2-7|NA|TRBV5-4|NA
CASSSYGVYEQYF
TGTGCCAGCAGCTCGTATGGGGTTTACGAGCAGTACTTC
>TRBJ1-3|NA|TRBV21-1|NA
CASTPGGSYSGNTIYF
TGTGCCAGCACCCCAGGGGGCTCTTACTCTGGAAACACCATATATTTT
>TRBJ2-1|NA|TRBV6-2/TRBV6-3|NA
CASSPVYNEQFF
TGTGCCAGCAGCCCCGTCTACAATGAGCAGTTCTTC
>TRBJ1-1|TRBD1|TRBV29-1|NA
CSVEDLRDRVNTEAFF
TGCAGCGTTGAAGATCTGAGGGACAGGGTCAACACTGAAGCTTTCTTT
>TRBJ1-4|NA|TRBV6-5|NA
CASSIRGIEKLFF
TGTGCCAGCAGTATTCGGGGAATTGAAAAACTGTTTTTT
>TRBJ2-5|NA|TRBV28|NA
CASSFWSTKTQYF
TGTGCCAGCAGTTTTTGGTCGACCAAGACCCAGTACTTC
>TRBJ1-5|NA|TRBV7-3|NA
CASSLRTHRAPRSNQPQHF
TGTGCCAGCAGCCTTAGAACGCACCGGGCTCCTCGGAGCAATCAGCCCCAGCATTTT
>TRBJ1-1|TRBD1|TRBV28|NA
CASSFKGAAEAFF
TGTGCCAGCAGTTTCAAGGGGGCGGCCGAAGCTTTCTTT
>TRBJ1-5|NA|TRBV24-1|once
CATSDSRPEYSNQPQHF
TGTGCCACCAGTGATTCTCGCCCTGAATATAGCAATCAGCCCCAGCATTTT
>TRBJ1-1|NA|TRBV11-1|NA
CASSLGDRTNTEAFF
TGTGCCAGCAGCTTAGGCGACAGGACGAACACTGAAGCTTTCTTT
>TRBJ1-1|TRBD1|TRBV10-3|NA
CAISAGTGLPGNTEAFF
TGTGCCATCAGTGCCGGGACAGGGCTCCCGGGGAACACTGAAGCTTTCTTT
>TRBJ2-1|TRBD1|TRBV2|NA
CASSFDRGSYNEQFF
TGTGCCAGCAGCTTCGACAGGGGCTCCTACAATGAGCAGTTCTTC
>TRBJ2-3|NA|TRBV4-1|NA
CASSHLGPRDTQYF
TGCGCCAGCAGCCACTTGGGGCCCAGGGATACGCAGTATTTT
>TRBJ2-3|NA|TRBV7-9|NA
CASSLSETRSTDTQYF
TGTGCCAGCAGCTTAAGCGAGACGCGAAGCACAGATACGCAGTATTTT
>TRBJ1-6|NA|TRBV5-6|NA
CASSFINSPLHF
TGTGCCAGCAGCTTTATAAATTCACCCCTCCACTTT
>TRBJ1-5|NA|TRBV7-9|NA
CASSSGGQPQHF
TGTGCCAGCAGCTCGGGCGGTCAGCCCCAGCATTTT
>TRBJ2-2|NA|TRBV7-2|once
CASSLGVNTGELFF
TGTGCCAGCAGCTTGGGGGTGAACACCGGGGAGCTGTTTTTT
>TRBJ1-4|NA|TRBV7-9|NA
CASSIYRNPNEKLFF
TGTGCCAGCAGCATATACAGAAACCCTAATGAAAAACTGTTTTTT
>TRBJ1-1|NA|TRBV12-3/TRBV12-4|NA
CASSSQGEAFF
TGTGCCAGCAGTTCACAGGGTGAAGCTTTCTTT
>TRBJ2-1|TRBD1|TRBV7-9|NA
CASSHRDRGVNEQFF
TGTGCCAGCAGCCACCGGGACAGGGGAGTCAATGAGCAGTTCTTC
>TRBJ1-4|NA|TRBV30|NA
CAWSVRTNEKLFF
TGTGCCTGGAGTGTAAGGACTAATGAAAAACTGTTTTTT
>TRBJ2-5|TRBD2|TRBV5-4|NA
CASSLATSGSSETQYF
TGTGCCAGCAGCTTGGCTACTAGCGGGAGTAGTGAGACCCAGTACTTC
>TRBJ2-7|TRBD2|TRBV15|NA
CATSRDHTSGRALGYEQYF
TGTGCCACCAGCAGAGATCACACTAGCGGGAGGGCCTTAGGCTACGAGCAGTACTTC
>TRBJ1-1|NA|TRBV7-9|NA
CASSSQAGTEAFF
TGTGCCAGCAGCTCACAGGCTGGCACTGAAGCTTTCTTT
>TRBJ2-1|TRBD1|TRBV27|NA
CASSLWGQGDEQFF
TGTGCCAGCAGTTTATGGGGACAGGGAGATGAGCAGTTCTTC
>TRBJ1-4|NA|TRBV11-2|NA
CASRRGLREKLFF
TGTGCCAGCCGACGGGGGTTGCGGGAAAAACTGTTTTTT
>TRBJ1-6|TRBD1|TRBV27|NA
CASSLGQGSNSPLHF
TGTGCCAGCAGTTTAGGACAGGGTAGCAATTCACCCCTCCACTTT
>TRBJ2-1|TRBD1|TRBV5-1|NA
CASSLSRGRSNEQFF
TGCGCCAGCAGCTTGTCCAGGGGGCGATCGAATGAGCAGTTCTTC
>TRBJ2-5|TRBD2|TRBV4-2|few
CASSQDGASGRETQYF
TGTGCCAGCAGCCAAGATGGGGCTAGCGGGAGAGAGACCCAGTACTTC
>TRBJ2-2|NA|TRBV10-3|once
CAIRKEALRNTGELFF
TGTGCCATCAGGAAAGAGGCCCTTCGGAACACCGGGGAGCTGTTTTTT
>TRBJ1-3|TRBD1|TRBV2|few
CASSAGGTVGNTIYF
TGTGCCAGCAGTGCCGGCGGGACAGTTGGAAACACCATATATTTT
>TRBJ2-7|NA|TRBV6-2/TRBV6-3|NA
CASSSIGATYEQYF
TGTGCCAGCAGTTCCATCGGCGCTACCTACGAGCAGTACTTC
>TRBJ1-1|TRBD1|TRBV6-5|NA
CASSQSPGGDTEAFF
TGTGCCAGCAGTCAGTCGCCAGGGGGGGACACTGAAGCTTTCTTT
>TRBJ2-1|TRBD2|TRBV7-2|NA
CASSLRTSGSYEQFF
TGTGCCAGCAGCCTACGGACTAGCGGGAGTTATGAGCAGTTCTTC
>TRBJ1-2|NA|TRBV5-4|NA
CASSFPEGAYNYGYTF
TGTGCCAGCAGCTTCCCCGAAGGTGCTTATAACTATGGCTACACCTTC
>TRBJ1-4|NA|TRBV4-1|NA
CASSPPAPTNEKLFF
TGCGCCAGCAGCCCACCGGCCCCAACTAATGAAAAACTGTTTTTT
>TRBJ1-2|NA|TRBV4-1|NA
CASSRLQSMGQSYGYTF
TGCGCCAGCAGCCGGCTACAAAGTATGGGCCAATCCTATGGCTACACCTTC
>TRBJ1-5|NA|TRBV6-5|NA
CASRIFGQPQHF
TGTGCCAGCAGAATATTCGGTCAGCCCCAGCATTTT
>TRBJ2-2|TRBD1|TRBV5-6|NA
CASSFDGQEDTGELFF
TGTGCCAGCAGCTTTGACGGACAGGAAGACACCGGGGAGCTGTTTTTT
>TRBJ1-6|NA|TRBV5-1|NA
CASSFGQGNNSPLHF
TGCGCCAGCAGCTTTGGGCAGGGGAATAATTCACCCCTCCACTTT
>TRBJ1-6|NA|TRBV5-1|NA
CASSPNRETGSPLHF
TGCGCCAGCAGCCCAAACAGGGAGACGGGTTCACCCCTCCACTTT